The 6 T cell receptor beta chains listed next were all sequenced from one sample in a study of T-cell memory formation after mild COVID-19. Each CDR3 protein gets one entry after TCRdb re-called the 5' RACE reads with MiXCR. The repertoire consists of 300,000 to 350,000 distinct CDR3 sequences, with approximately 14% occurring once and the leading ten covering about 20%. The sequenced sample was PBMCs or a T cell subset sorted from them (not recorded which). Receptors originate from a man aged 18 to 30 who had mild COVID-19 (a few samples of this study predate the infection). Cell type and time point are not known.

This chain's CDR3 is CASSQNHRDSGNTIYF. CDR3 DNA sequence: TGCGCCAGCAGCCAAAACCATCGGGACTCTGGAAACACCATATATTTT. The chain recombines TRBV4-3 with TRBJ1-3; no reliable D call. V lost 2 bases and J 0 bases, leaving 11 bases between the germline ends. Germline CDR1 LGHNA, CDR2 YSLEER. The CDR3 has 16 residues.

V gene TRBV2 combines with J gene TRBJ2-3; the match to TRBD2 covers 9 bases. Losses at the gene ends were 4 bases for V and 5 bases for J; bases not matched to a gene: 4. This CDR3 has 14 residues. Germline V gene data show CDR1 as SNHLY and CDR2 as FYNNEI. For the CDR3, the DNA is TGTGCCAGCAGTGTGCTAGCGGGGATAGATACGCAGTATTTT. Amino acid sequence: CASSVLAGIDTQYF.

This clonotype was picked up many times. CDR3 DNA sequence: TGTGCCAGCCTTCGGTCCACATACACCGGGGAGCTGTTTTTT. Protein product: CASLRSTYTGELFF. V usage is TRBV12-3 or TRBV12-4 and J usage is TRBJ2-2; D call uncertain. The CDR3 contains 14 residues. V was trimmed by 8 bases and J by 3 bases, leaving 13 bases between them.

The V and J genes are TRBV24-1 and TRBJ2-3; D gene uncertain. Germline values: CDR1 KGHDR, CDR2 SFDVKD. Deletions cut 3 bases from V and 5 bases from J, with 11 bases between. The CDR3 runs 14 residues. As DNA, the CDR3 is TGTGCCACCAGTGATCGGTGGGTCGGAGATACGCAGTATTTT. The encoded protein is CATSDRWVGDTQYF.

This clonotype was counted between two and nine times. V and J are TRBV14 and TRBJ2-1; D is ambiguous. This CDR3 has 12 residues. V lost 0 bases to trimming and J lost 10 bases, with 7 bases between them. CDR1 is SGHDN, CDR2 FVKESK, per germline. In nucleotides, the CDR3 is TGTGCCAGCAGCCAAGACTCCCCCGAGCAGTTCTTC. Its translation: CASSQDSPEQFF.

The chain recombines TRBV6-2 or TRBV6-3 with TRBJ2-5; a possible D gene is TRBD2 (5 bases). The CDR3 length is 16 residues. V was shortened by 4 bases and J by 4 bases, with 19 bases between the two germline ends. From germline, CDR1 is MNHEY and CDR2 SVGEGT. The CDR3 DNA reads as TGTGCCAGCAGTTTACGGCAGGTACTAGTTCCAGAGACCCAGTACTTC. Its translation is CASSLRQVLVPETQYF.